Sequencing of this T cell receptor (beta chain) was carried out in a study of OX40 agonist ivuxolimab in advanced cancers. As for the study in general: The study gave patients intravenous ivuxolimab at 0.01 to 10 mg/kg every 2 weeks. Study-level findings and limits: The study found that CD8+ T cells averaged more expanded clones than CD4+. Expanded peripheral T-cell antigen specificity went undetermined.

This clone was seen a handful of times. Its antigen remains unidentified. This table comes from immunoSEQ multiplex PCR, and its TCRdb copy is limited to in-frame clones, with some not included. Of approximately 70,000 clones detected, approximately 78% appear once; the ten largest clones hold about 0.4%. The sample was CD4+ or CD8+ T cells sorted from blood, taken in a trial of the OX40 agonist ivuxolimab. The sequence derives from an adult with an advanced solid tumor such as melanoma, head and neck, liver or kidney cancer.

The CDR3 spells CASSVTERYGYTF. As DNA, the CDR3 is TGTGCCAGTAGTGTGACAGAGCGCTATGGCTACACCTTC. J is TRBJ1-2 and V is TRBV19, with D maybe TRBD1 (5 bases). The CDR3 has 13 amino acids. V was cut by 5 bases and J by 4 bases, with 11 bases left in between. Germline CDR1 is LNHDA and CDR2 is SQIVND (reference sequence).